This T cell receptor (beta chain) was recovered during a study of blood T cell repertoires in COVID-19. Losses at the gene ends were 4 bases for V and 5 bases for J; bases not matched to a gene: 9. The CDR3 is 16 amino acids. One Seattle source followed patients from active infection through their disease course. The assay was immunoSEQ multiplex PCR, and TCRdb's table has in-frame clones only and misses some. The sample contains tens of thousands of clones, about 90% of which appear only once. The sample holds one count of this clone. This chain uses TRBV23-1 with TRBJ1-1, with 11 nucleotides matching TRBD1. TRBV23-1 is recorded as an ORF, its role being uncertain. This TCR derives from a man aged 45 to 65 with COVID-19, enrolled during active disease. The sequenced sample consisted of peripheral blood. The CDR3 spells CASSPTYRDRGTEAFF. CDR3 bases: TGCGCCAGCAGTCCAACCTACCGGGACAGGGGGACTGAAGCTTTCTTT.